This T cell receptor beta chain was found in a study of blood T cell repertoires in COVID-19. Across the whole study: T cells, B-cell-depleted T cells, or PBMCs supplied cDNA or gDNA.

This clone came up a few times. V lost 7 bases, J lost 5 bases, and 14 bases lay in between. The CDR3 contains 13 residues. Germline lookup yields CDR1 MNHEY and CDR2 SVGAGI. The repertoire was sequenced with immunoSEQ multiplex PCR; TCRdb's copy has only in-frame clones and lacks some. Seen here are 90,000 to 150,000 clones, roughly nine tenths observed once, and the top ten hold around 8%. Sequencing was done on a sample of peripheral blood. V usage is TRBV6-5 and J usage is TRBJ1-2; D is unresolved. The receptor's source is a man in his 70s who had recovered from COVID-19. CDR3 bases: TGTGCCAGCAATGCCAGGAAAGGTTATGGCTACACCTTC. Encoded protein: CASNARKGYGYTF.